Sequencing of this T cell receptor beta chain was carried out in a study of shared T cell receptors in the human thymus. Some clones are missing from TCRdb's copy, which holds only in-frame ones; the method was immunoSEQ multiplex PCR. The sample yields 650,000 to 950,000 clones, roughly 85% seen once. This clone has only a few counts. The V gene's germline CDR1 is SNHLY and CDR2 FYNNEI. Trimming cost V 4 bases and J 6 bases; bases outside gene matches: 21. The CDR3 is 19 residues long. The sample was also linked to a second study, of human thymus T cells. That source adds: Thymus tissue was removed during corrective cardiac surgery. Thymic and blood repertoires showed apparently biased V and J gene usage.

The sequence was obtained from a girl less than two years old with a congenital heart defect. The sample taken for sequencing was thymocytes. This rearrangement joins TRBV2 to TRBJ2-1; 7 nucleotides match TRBD1. In nucleotides, the CDR3 is TGTGCCAGCAGTGCCCGGGACAGACCATCCTCCCGGGTGGTCAATGAGCAGTTCTTC. Protein: CASSARDRPSSRVVNEQFF.